This record concerns one T cell receptor beta chain sequence. The data are from a study of blood T cell repertoires in COVID-19. Study processing details: Nucleated cell counts were estimated from reference gene primer amplification. Clones were sequenced by immunoSEQ multiplex PCR, and TCRdb holds only the in-frame ones, with some missing. V, J and clone size were drawn from that table, and D and trimming were deduced from the DNA. In the table there are tens of thousands of clones, around 81% of which are singletons. CDR3 length: 15 amino acids. CDR1 LNHDA and CDR2 SQIVND come from the germline V gene (reference sequence). J was trimmed by 3 bases and V by 4 bases; bases with no gene match: 8.

The chain links TRBV19 to TRBJ2-7; 8 nucleotides agree with TRBD1. The receptor was derived from an elderly woman with acute or convalescent COVID-19. Sample: peripheral blood. In nucleotides, the CDR3 is TGTGCCAGTAGTACCGGACAGGGCTTGGGCTACGAGCAGTACTTC. This sequence encodes CASSTGQGLGYEQYF.